This is a list of T cell receptor beta chains from one sample in a study of T cell repertoires in cytomegalovirus infection. These receptors are not linked to any known antigen. In TCRdb, the reads were re-called with MiXCR into one record per CDR3 protein. In the table there are about 570,000 distinct CDR3 sequences, almost 40% of which are singletons. This specimen consisted of cultured PBMCs, obtained from culture after CMV antigen stimulation. Source of these receptors: a human donor in good health (CMV status not recorded). Some clones in this sample may be carry-over from other donors' samples. Each CDR3 is given with its conserved first and last residue. Fields, in order: CDR3 protein, CDR3 DNA, J gene, V gene, clone size, D gene. D genes are given only for firm matches. Expanded clones get a size class; other rows say once, few or many, or leave the size out.

cdr3_aa: CATSDPGTTDTQYF
cdr3_nt: TGTGCCACCAGTGATCCAGGAACCACAGATACGCAGTATTTT
j_call: TRBJ2-3
v_call: TRBV24-1
clone_size: .
d_call: .

cdr3_aa: CASTVDRARKQFF
cdr3_nt: TGTGCCAGCACCGTGGACAGGGCCAGGAAGCAGTTCTTC
j_call: TRBJ2-1
v_call: TRBV2
clone_size: .
d_call: TRBD1

cdr3_aa: CASSQSAGQPFYEQFF
cdr3_nt: TGCGCCAGCAGTCAATCGGCGGGACAGCCTTTCTATGAGCAGTTCTTC
j_call: TRBJ2-1
v_call: TRBV23-1
clone_size: .
d_call: .

cdr3_aa: CASGFTRTDTQYF
cdr3_nt: TGTGCTAGTGGTTTCACCCGCACAGATACGCAGTATTTT
j_call: TRBJ2-3
v_call: TRBV12-5
clone_size: few
d_call: .

cdr3_aa: CASSYQGAAAEKLFF
cdr3_nt: TGTGCCAGCAGCTATCAAGGGGCTGCCGCTGAAAAACTGTTTTTT
j_call: TRBJ1-4
v_call: TRBV7-9
clone_size: .
d_call: .

cdr3_aa: CASSGGTSRNEQFF
cdr3_nt: TGTGCCAGCAGTGGGGGGACTAGCCGAAATGAGCAGTTCTTC
j_call: TRBJ2-1
v_call: TRBV2
clone_size: .
d_call: TRBD2

cdr3_aa: CASSWGLAGGLGASEQYF
cdr3_nt: TGCGCCAGCAGCTGGGGACTAGCGGGAGGCCTCGGGGCCAGCGAGCAGTACTTC
j_call: TRBJ2-7
v_call: TRBV5-1
clone_size: .
d_call: TRBD2

cdr3_aa: CASSLRAQPEAFF
cdr3_nt: TGTGCCAGCAGTCTCAGGGCCCAGCCTGAAGCTTTCTTT
j_call: TRBJ1-1
v_call: TRBV7-2
clone_size: .
d_call: .

cdr3_aa: CASSGTSGSLGTGELFF
cdr3_nt: TGTGCCAGCAGTGGGACTAGCGGGAGTCTGGGCACCGGGGAGCTGTTTTTT
j_call: TRBJ2-2
v_call: TRBV12-3/TRBV12-4
clone_size: .
d_call: TRBD2

cdr3_aa: CASSIPLGAYNEQFF
cdr3_nt: TGCGCCAGCAGCATCCCACTAGGGGCCTACAATGAGCAGTTCTTC
j_call: TRBJ2-1
v_call: TRBV5-1
clone_size: .
d_call: .

cdr3_aa: CASSSGTSGGTYEQYF
cdr3_nt: TGTGCCAGCAGCAGCGGGACTAGCGGAGGGACCTACGAGCAGTACTTC
j_call: TRBJ2-7
v_call: TRBV5-4
clone_size: few
d_call: TRBD2

cdr3_aa: CASSPVIAGAREDTQYF
cdr3_nt: TGTGCCAGCAGCCCGGTCATAGCGGGAGCTCGTGAAGATACGCAGTATTTT
j_call: TRBJ2-3
v_call: TRBV11-2
clone_size: .
d_call: TRBD2

cdr3_aa: CAISESQTGDHEQYF
cdr3_nt: TGTGCCATCAGTGAGTCTCAGACAGGGGACCACGAGCAGTACTTC
j_call: TRBJ2-7
v_call: TRBV10-3
clone_size: .
d_call: TRBD1

cdr3_aa: CASSTEVGTQPQHF
cdr3_nt: TGTGCCAGCAGCACGGAGGTGGGCACTCAGCCCCAGCATTTT
j_call: TRBJ1-5
v_call: TRBV7-2
clone_size: .
d_call: .

cdr3_aa: CASSIIVHYEQYF
cdr3_nt: TGTGCCAGTAGTATCATAGTGCACTACGAGCAGTACTTC
j_call: TRBJ2-7
v_call: TRBV19
clone_size: .
d_call: .

cdr3_aa: CASSYYAGGAGANVLTF
cdr3_nt: TGTGCCAGCAGTTACTACGCAGGGGGGGCTGGGGCCAACGTCCTGACTTTC
j_call: TRBJ2-6
v_call: TRBV6-5
clone_size: .
d_call: .

cdr3_aa: CASSQRGLSGYTF
cdr3_nt: TGTGCCAGCAGCCAGCGCGGTCTATCTGGCTACACCTTC
j_call: TRBJ1-2
v_call: TRBV7-9
clone_size: .
d_call: .

cdr3_aa: CASRHIYGVDTEAFF
cdr3_nt: TGTGCCAGCAGGCATATCTATGGGGTTGACACTGAAGCTTTCTTT
j_call: TRBJ1-1
v_call: TRBV11-2
clone_size: few
d_call: .

cdr3_aa: CATQQWSFEKLFF
cdr3_nt: TGTGCCACCCAACAGTGGAGTTTTGAAAAACTGTTTTTT
j_call: TRBJ1-4
v_call: TRBV2
clone_size: .
d_call: .

cdr3_aa: CSARDERGGFYNEQFF
cdr3_nt: TGCAGTGCTAGAGATGAGCGGGGGGGCTTTTACAATGAGCAGTTCTTC
j_call: TRBJ2-1
v_call: TRBV20-1
clone_size: .
d_call: TRBD2

cdr3_aa: CATRGATEQFF
cdr3_nt: TGTGCCACCCGGGGGGCTACGGAGCAGTTCTTC
j_call: TRBJ2-1
v_call: TRBV10-3
clone_size: .
d_call: .

cdr3_aa: CASGLGLLYEQYF
cdr3_nt: TGTGCTAGTGGTTTGGGACTGCTCTACGAGCAGTACTTC
j_call: TRBJ2-7
v_call: TRBV12-5
clone_size: .
d_call: .

cdr3_aa: CASSQGVLSDYEQYF
cdr3_nt: TGCGCCAGCAGCCAAGGGGTCCTATCCGACTACGAGCAGTACTTC
j_call: TRBJ2-7
v_call: TRBV4-1
clone_size: .
d_call: .

cdr3_aa: CASSQEGGTSSAPYF
cdr3_nt: TGCGCCAGCAGCCAAGAAGGGGGGACTTCCTCTGCCCCGTATTTT
j_call: TRBJ1-5
v_call: TRBV4-1
clone_size: few
d_call: .

cdr3_aa: CASSLGGDKQYF
cdr3_nt: TGTGCCAGCAGCTTAGGAGGGGACAAGCAGTATTTT
j_call: TRBJ2-3
v_call: TRBV7-2
clone_size: .
d_call: .

cdr3_aa: CASSLSSGLYNEQFF
cdr3_nt: TGTGCCAGCAGCTTATCTAGCGGGCTGTACAATGAGCAGTTCTTC
j_call: TRBJ2-1
v_call: TRBV5-5
clone_size: .
d_call: TRBD2

cdr3_aa: CASKGGGNQPQHF
cdr3_nt: TGTGCCAGCAAAGGCGGGGGCAATCAGCCCCAGCATTTT
j_call: TRBJ1-5
v_call: TRBV7-8
clone_size: .
d_call: .

cdr3_aa: CSVGGDAYNEQFF
cdr3_nt: TGCAGCGTTGGAGGGGACGCCTACAATGAGCAGTTCTTC
j_call: TRBJ2-1
v_call: TRBV29-1
clone_size: few
d_call: .

cdr3_aa: CASSGQGPNQPQHF
cdr3_nt: TGTGCCAGCAGCGGACAGGGCCCCAATCAGCCCCAGCATTTT
j_call: TRBJ1-5
v_call: TRBV6-5
clone_size: few
d_call: TRBD1

cdr3_aa: CASSFLSIRGEQFF
cdr3_nt: TGTGCCAGCAGCTTTCTTTCTATCAGGGGTGAGCAGTTCTTC
j_call: TRBJ2-1
v_call: TRBV7-2
clone_size: few
d_call: .

cdr3_aa: CASSWSGTGGLLSNQPQHF
cdr3_nt: TGTGCCAGCAGTTGGTCCGGGACAGGGGGTTTATTAAGCAATCAGCCCCAGCATTTT
j_call: TRBJ1-5
v_call: TRBV12-3/TRBV12-4
clone_size: once
d_call: TRBD1

cdr3_aa: CASSSGSMGIEQFF
cdr3_nt: TGTGCCAGCAGCTCCGGGAGTATGGGGATTGAGCAGTTCTTC
j_call: TRBJ2-1
v_call: TRBV11-2
clone_size: .
d_call: .

cdr3_aa: CASSRGVDEQYF
cdr3_nt: TGTGCCAGCAGCCGGGGTGTAGACGAGCAGTACTTC
j_call: TRBJ2-7
v_call: TRBV7-9
clone_size: few
d_call: .

cdr3_aa: CASGRGLAGGTGELFF
cdr3_nt: TGTGCCAGCGGCCGGGGACTAGCGGGAGGGACCGGGGAGCTGTTTTTT
j_call: TRBJ2-2
v_call: TRBV7-6
clone_size: .
d_call: TRBD2

cdr3_aa: CASRQGADSPLHF
cdr3_nt: TGTGCCAGCAGACAGGGGGCTGATTCACCCCTCCACTTT
j_call: TRBJ1-6
v_call: TRBV7-9
clone_size: .
d_call: TRBD1